The present T cell receptor beta chain was sequenced within a study of response to subunit inactivated influenza vaccine. Whole-study results and caveats: Few additional T cells are recruited per seasonal influenza vaccination, authors suggested.

TCRdb processed the RT-PCR reads anew with MiXCR; each CDR3 protein has one entry. There are about 700,000 distinct CDR3 sequences in the sample; around a sixth occur only once, and about 9.9% lies in the top ten. This clonotype was counted between two and nine times. Its target is unknown. This CDR3 spans 15 amino acids. CDR1 and CDR2 from the germline V gene are SNHLY and FYNNEI. V was shortened by 4 bases and J by 9 bases, with 19 bases between the two germline ends. This material consisted of PBMCs from blood, taken less than 13 days after vaccination. The chain employs TRBV2 and TRBJ2-1; tentatively, D is TRBD1 (5 bases). The source of this sequence is a man aged 50-59 years who received an inactivated influenza vaccine. The CDR3 nucleotides are TGTGCCAGCAGTGCGCAGGGTTTCCAAGGCATTGAGCAGTTCTTC. This sequence encodes CASSAQGFQGIEQFF.